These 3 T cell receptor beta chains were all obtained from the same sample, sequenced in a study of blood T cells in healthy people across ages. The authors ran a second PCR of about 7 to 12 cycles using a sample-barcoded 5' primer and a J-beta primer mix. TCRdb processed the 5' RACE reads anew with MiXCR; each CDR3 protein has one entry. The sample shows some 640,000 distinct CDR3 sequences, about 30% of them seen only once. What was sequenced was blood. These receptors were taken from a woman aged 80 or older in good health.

CDR3 in amino acids: CASRVLGAFPEAFF. CDR3 DNA: TGTGCCAGCAGGGTACTCGGGGCTTTCCCTGAAGCTTTCTTT. The chain combines TRBV2 with TRBJ1-1; a possible D gene is TRBD1 (5 bases). Trimming removed 6 bases from V and 6 bases from J, with 17 bases in between. The germline V gene encodes CDR1 SNHLY and CDR2 FYNNEI. This CDR3 is built from 14 residues.

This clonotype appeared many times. The chain's CDR3 is CASSARRLAGALSSYEQYF. DNA of the CDR3: TGTGCCAGCAGTGCACGTAGGCTAGCGGGGGCGCTTAGCTCCTACGAGCAGTACTTC. The chain employs TRBV12-3 or TRBV12-4 and TRBJ2-7, with 10 nucleotides matching TRBD2. V trimming: 5 bases; J trimming: 0 bases; junction bases outside the gene matches: 16. CDR3 length: 19 residues.

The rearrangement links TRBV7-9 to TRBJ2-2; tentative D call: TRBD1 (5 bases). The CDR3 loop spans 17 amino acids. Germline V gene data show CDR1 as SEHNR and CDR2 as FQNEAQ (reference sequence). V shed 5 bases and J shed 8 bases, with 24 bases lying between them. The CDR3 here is CASSRIISREGSGELFF. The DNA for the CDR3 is TGTGCCAGCAGCAGGATAATAAGCAGGGAAGGATCTGGGGAGCTGTTTTTT. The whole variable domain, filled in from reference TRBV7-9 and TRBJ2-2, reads DTGVSQNPRHKITKRGQNVTFRCDPISEHNRLYWYRQTLGQGPEFLTYFQNEAQLEKSRLLSDRFSAERPKGSFSTLEIQRTEQGDSAMYLCASSRIISREGSGELFFGEGSRLTVL.